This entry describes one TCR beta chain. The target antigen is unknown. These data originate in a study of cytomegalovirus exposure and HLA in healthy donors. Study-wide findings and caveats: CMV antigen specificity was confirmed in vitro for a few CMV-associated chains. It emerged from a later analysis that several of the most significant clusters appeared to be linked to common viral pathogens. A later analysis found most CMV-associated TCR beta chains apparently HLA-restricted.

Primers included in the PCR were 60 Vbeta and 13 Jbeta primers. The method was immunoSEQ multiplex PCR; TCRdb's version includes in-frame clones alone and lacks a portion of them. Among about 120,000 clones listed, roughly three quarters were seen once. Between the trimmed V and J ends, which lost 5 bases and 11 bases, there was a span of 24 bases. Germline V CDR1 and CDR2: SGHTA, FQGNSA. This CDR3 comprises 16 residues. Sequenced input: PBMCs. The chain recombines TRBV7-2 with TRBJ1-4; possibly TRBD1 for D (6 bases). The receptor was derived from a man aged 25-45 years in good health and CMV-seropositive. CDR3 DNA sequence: TGTGCCAGCAGCCCCCCGACGGGGGGCCGGGAGGGTAAACTGTTTTTT. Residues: CASSPPTGGREGKLFF.